The 25 T cell receptor beta chains below come from one sample, sequenced in a study of a mutant IDH1 vaccine in newly diagnosed glioma. Measured with immunoSEQ multiplex PCR; TCRdb has only the in-frame clones, and not every one. The sample gives roughly 32,000 clones, approximately 87% of which show up once; around 11% is in the top ten. Which antigens these TCRs recognize remains unknown. Documented time point: week 47, end of study. Every single dose of the vaccine, 300 ug of mutant IDH1 20-mer peptide, came with topical imiquimod. This sample comprised PBMCs, obtained from a glioma patient whose treatment included an IDH1 peptide vaccine. Receptors were obtained from a woman in her twenties or thirties with glioma.

The rearrangement joins TRBV6-5 to TRBJ1-2, with 7 bases that match TRBD1. The length of the CDR3 is 13 residues. V was clipped by 6 bases and J by 8 bases; unmatched bases: 9. Germline V CDR1 and CDR2: MNHEY, SVGAGI. The DNA of the CDR3 is TGTGCCAGCAGGATCGACAGGGCGGGCGGCTACACCTTC. This encodes CASRIDRAGGYTF.

This chain connects TRBV5-8 to TRBJ2-1, with a weak D call TRBD1 (7 bases). The CDR3 has 15 amino acids. V dropped 3 bases and J dropped 2 bases, with 12 bases sitting between them. In germline, CDR1 is SGHTS, CDR2 YDEGEE. The CDR3 region is CASSSGDRTYNEQFF. The CDR3 DNA follows: TGTGCCAGCAGCTCGGGGGACAGAACCTACAATGAGCAGTTCTTC.

This chain connects TRBV4-2 to TRBJ2-3; tentatively, D is TRBD1 (5 bases). Trimming cost V 0 bases and J 6 bases, with 13 bases left between them. The germline V gene encodes CDR1 LGHNA and CDR2 YNFKEQ. CDR3 size: 15 residues. The CDR3 protein is CASSQETREMDTQYF. The CDR3 region has the DNA TGTGCCAGCAGCCAAGAGACCAGGGAAATGGATACGCAGTATTTT.

V is TRBV6-8 and J is TRBJ1-5; D not certain. Germline V gene lookup returns CDR1 MNHGY and CDR2 SAAAGT. Trimming shortened V by 7 bases and J by 7 bases, and 11 bases separated the two germline ends. This CDR3 is 12 amino acids long. This CDR3 is CASKELFQPQHF. In nucleotides, the CDR3 is TGTGCCAGCAAAGAACTCTTCCAGCCCCAGCATTTT.

This clone occurred a few times. V and J are TRBV5-6 and TRBJ2-3; TRBD2 agrees at 12 bases. Unmatched junction bases numbered 3, after V lost 6 bases and J lost 1 base. CDR1 and CDR2 (germline): SGHDT, YYEEEE. The CDR3 is 15 residues long. CDR3 amino acids: CASNRLAGGTDTQYF. DNA of the CDR3: TGTGCCAGCAACCGACTAGCGGGGGGCACAGATACGCAGTATTTT.

This chain links TRBV30 with TRBJ1-5; D uncertain. Trimming took 0 bases from V and 3 from J, leaving 6 bases between them. The CDR3 runs to 13 residues. The germline gives CDR1 GTSNPN, CDR2 SVGIG (reference sequence). CDR3 sequence reads: CAWSVGPNQPQHF. The CDR3 bases are TGTGCCTGGAGTGTAGGGCCCAATCAGCCCCAGCATTTT.

The gene calls are TRBV6-5 and TRBJ1-1, with D possibly matching TRBD1 (5 bases). Germline CDR1 is MNHEY and CDR2 is SVGAGI. The CDR3 length is 14 residues. Trimming took 7 bases from V and 0 from J, leaving 12 bases between them. DNA for the CDR3: TGTGCCAGCACTCCCGGGACGATGAACACTGAAGCTTTCTTT. It is translated as CASTPGTMNTEAFF.

This clone was detected only a few times. The chain joins TRBV4-1 to TRBJ2-5, with 11 positions matching TRBD2. This CDR3 is built from 14 residues. CDR1 MGHRA and CDR2 YSYEKL come from the germline V gene. Germline trimming cut 2 bases from V and 4 bases from J; bases unmatched to any gene: 0. The CDR3 DNA follows: TGCGCCAGCAGCCAAACTAGCGGGGGAGAGACCCAGTACTTC. Its protein is CASSQTSGGETQYF.

This chain links TRBV4-3 with TRBJ2-7; D is unclear. Germline assignment: CDR1 LGHNA and CDR2 YSLEER. V lost 4 bases and J 5 bases, leaving 18 bases between the germline ends. This CDR3 is built from 15 residues. The CDR3 nucleotides read TGCGCCAGCAGCCTAGGAGTAAGCCTATCAAACGAGCAGTACTTC. Translated, it gives CASSLGVSLSNEQYF.

The CDR3 DNA reads TGTGCCAGTAGTCACCTGGGGGACAACTTAAGATATGGCTACACCTTC. It translates to CASSHLGDNLRYGYTF. This rearrangement joins TRBV19 to TRBJ1-2; possible D gene TRBD1, 6 bases. The germline V gene has CDR1 LNHDA and CDR2 SQIVND (reference sequence). With 5 bases removed from V and 5 bases from J, the gap between germline ends came to 21 bases. The CDR3 has 16 residues. Full variable domain (outside the CDR3, taken from reference TRBV19 and TRBJ1-2): DGGITQSPKYLFRKEGQNVTLSCEQNLNHDAMYWYRQDPGQGLRLIYYSQIVNDFQKGDIAEGYSVSREKKESFPLTVTSAQKNPTAFYLCASSHLGDNLRYGYTFGSGTRLTVV.

The chain has TRBV11-2 and TRBJ1-4; a possible D gene is TRBD1 (5 bases). Germline CDR1 reads SGHAT; CDR2 reads FQNNGV. The CDR3 is 16 amino acids. V was trimmed by 2 bases and J by 5 bases, leaving 15 bases between them. CDR3 amino acids: CASSLYMGPRNEKLFF. For the CDR3, the DNA is TGTGCCAGCAGCTTATATATGGGACCCAGAAATGAAAAACTGTTTTTT.

The rearrangement joins TRBV15 to TRBJ2-5, with D perhaps TRBD1 or TRBD2 (5 bases each). V shed 2 bases and J shed 3 bases, with 19 bases lying between them. CDR3 size: 17 residues. Germline CDR1 reads LNHNV; CDR2 reads YYDKDF (reference sequence). CDR3 protein: CATSRSNLLGDEETQYF. The DNA of the CDR3 is TGTGCCACCAGCAGAAGTAACCTTTTGGGGGACGAAGAGACCCAGTACTTC.

This chain links TRBV2 with TRBJ2-1, with TRBD2 as a possible D gene (7 bases). Trimming removed 4 bases from V and 1 base from J, with 14 bases in between. The germline CDR1 and CDR2 sequences are SNHLY and FYNNEI. CDR3 length: 16 amino acids. CDR3 in amino acids: CASSGVGGPSYNEQFF. In nucleotides, the CDR3 is TGTGCCAGCAGTGGCGTGGGGGGGCCGTCCTACAATGAGCAGTTCTTC.

This clone was observed once. The rearrangement joins TRBV14 to TRBJ2-3; no reliable D call. Germline CDR1 is SGHDN and CDR2 is FVKESK. This CDR3 spans 13 amino acids. V was cut by 1 base and J by 6 bases, with 8 bases left in between. CDR3 residues: CASSQGNVDTQYF. The CDR3 nucleotides are TGTGCCAGCAGCCAAGGAAACGTCGATACGCAGTATTTT.

The chain has TRBV6-5 and TRBJ1-2; the match to TRBD1 covers 8 bases. Germline assignment: CDR1 MNHEY and CDR2 SVGAGI. J gave up 6 bases and V 4 bases, and 10 bases lay outside the gene matches. The CDR3 has 15 amino acids. The CDR3 loop reads CASSFAPGQGDGYTF. Here the CDR3 DNA reads TGTGCCAGCAGTTTTGCGCCCGGACAGGGCGATGGCTACACCTTC.

Written as DNA, the CDR3 is TGTGCCAGCAGCTTACAGGTGGAGATAGAAAAACTGTTTTTT. Encoded protein: CASSLQVEIEKLFF. The chain couples TRBV7-9 to TRBJ1-4, with unresolved D. The germline V and J ends were trimmed by 2 bases and 8 bases, with 12 bases remaining between them. Looked up from germline, CDR1 is SEHNR and CDR2 is FQNEAQ (reference sequence). The CDR3 consists of 14 residues.

The genes are TRBV25-1 and TRBJ2-2; D is tentatively TRBD1 or TRBD2 (5 bases each). V dropped 6 bases and J dropped 10 bases, with 18 bases sitting between them. CDR3 length: 14 amino acids. CDR1 MGHDK and CDR2 SYGVNS come from the germline V gene. The CDR3 DNA reads as TGTGCCAGCAGACCCCCGGGACCTACCTTGGAGCTGTTTTTT. This codes for CASRPPGPTLELFF.

The V and J genes are TRBV5-1 and TRBJ2-2; 10 nucleotides align to TRBD2. V was pared by 7 bases and J by 0 bases, with 9 bases of the junction left unmatched. The CDR3 length is 17 residues. Germline loops: CDR1 SGHRS, CDR2 YFSETQ. The CDR3 sequence: CASCPSGGTSNTGELFF. In nucleotides, the CDR3 is TGCGCCAGCTGTCCTAGCGGGGGCACTTCGAACACCGGGGAGCTGTTTTTT.

The chain uses TRBV7-9 and TRBJ2-1; D gene unclear. The germline gives CDR1 SEHNR, CDR2 FQNEAQ (reference sequence). CDR3 length equals 12 residues. Trimming left V 6 bases short and J 4 bases short, with 7 bases between. The CDR3 reads CASSPGYNEQFF. The CDR3 DNA follows: TGTGCCAGCAGTCCTGGTTACAATGAGCAGTTCTTC.

V is TRBV4-1 and J is TRBJ1-5, with D unresolved. The germline CDR1 and CDR2 sequences are MGHRA and YSYEKL. The CDR3 has 17 amino acids. Trimming removed 0 bases at V and 0 bases at J, with 12 bases between. The CDR3 sequence is CASSQERAPYSNQPQHF. The CDR3 DNA is TGCGCCAGCAGCCAAGAGCGGGCTCCGTATAGCAATCAGCCCCAGCATTTT.

This chain connects TRBV9 to TRBJ2-7, with TRBD2 as a possible D gene (6 bases). Trimming pared 3 bases from V and 0 bases from J, leaving 10 bases between. The germline gives CDR1 SGDLS, CDR2 YYNGEE. The CDR3 totals 14 residues. Here the CDR3 DNA reads TGTGCCAGCAGCGCCGGGGGAGCCTCCTACGAGCAGTACTTC. Residues: CASSAGGASYEQYF.

This chain links TRBV27 with TRBJ2-2; no definite D call. Trimming stripped 2 bases from V and 7 bases from J, with 11 bases between. Germline V gives CDR1 MNHEY, CDR2 SMNVEV (reference sequence). The CDR3 extends over 14 amino acids. CDR3 DNA: TGTGCCAGCAGTTTAATGGGTGTCGTCGGGGAGCTGTTTTTT. Translating it yields CASSLMGVVGELFF.

This clone was detected only once. The V gene is TRBV7-9, the J gene TRBJ1-2; D may be TRBD1 (6 bases). The germline V and J ends were trimmed by 3 bases and 3 bases, with 11 bases remaining between them. The CDR3 is 14 residues long. Germline CDR1 and CDR2: SEHNR and FQNEAQ (reference sequence). For the CDR3, the DNA is TGTGCCAGCAGCTTCTGGGGGGGCGACTATGGCTACACCTTC. Protein sequence: CASSFWGGDYGYTF.

The rearrangement joins TRBV10-3 to TRBJ2-2; 9 bases fit TRBD2. The J segment lost 4 bases and the V segment lost 11 bases, leaving 11 bases of the junction unmatched. CDR3 length: 15 residues. Germline V lookup: CDR1 ENHRY, CDR2 SYGVKD. This CDR3 is CAAASGATFTGELFF. The CDR3 bases are TGTGCCGCTGCTAGCGGGGCTACTTTCACCGGGGAGCTGTTTTTT.

The chain is built from TRBV5-6 and TRBJ2-7, with D possibly TRBD2 on 5 matching bases. The CDR3 length is 12 residues. Trimming stripped 4 bases from V and 6 bases from J, with 11 bases between. CDR1 is SGHDT, CDR2 YYEEEE, per germline. CDR3 amino acids: CASSKDSGEQYF. CDR3 DNA: TGTGCCAGCAGCAAGGACTCGGGCGAGCAGTACTTC.